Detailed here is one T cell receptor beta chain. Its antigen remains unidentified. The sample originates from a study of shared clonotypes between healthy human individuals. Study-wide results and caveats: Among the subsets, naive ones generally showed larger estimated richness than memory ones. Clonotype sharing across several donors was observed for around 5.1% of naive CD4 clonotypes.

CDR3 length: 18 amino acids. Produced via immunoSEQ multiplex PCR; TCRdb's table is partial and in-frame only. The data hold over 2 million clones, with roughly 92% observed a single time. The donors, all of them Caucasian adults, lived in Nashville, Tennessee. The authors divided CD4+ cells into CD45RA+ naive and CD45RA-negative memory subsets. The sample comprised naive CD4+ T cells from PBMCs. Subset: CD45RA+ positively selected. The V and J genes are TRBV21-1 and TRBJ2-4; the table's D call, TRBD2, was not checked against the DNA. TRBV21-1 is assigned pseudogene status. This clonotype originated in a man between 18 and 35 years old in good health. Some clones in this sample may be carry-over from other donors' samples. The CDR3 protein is CASSKLAGGPQAKNIQYF. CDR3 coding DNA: TGTGCCAGCAGCAAACTAGCGGGAGGGCCTCAGGCCAAAAACATTCAGTACTTC.